The 19 T cell receptor beta chains below come from one sample, sequenced in a study of post-analysis software for immune sequencing data. Study-wide results and caveats: Higher frequency in patients than in controls was seen for 5 or 6 TRBV segments, with TRBV5-6, TRBV5-1 and TRBV20-1 among them.

The antigens of these receptors remain unknown. TCR beta cDNA libraries included unique molecular identifiers. TCRdb passed the PCR reads through MiXCR, listing each CDR3 protein once. The sample has approximately 250,000 distinct CDR3 sequences; 35% to 45% are singletons. Sample: blood. The receptors originated from a girl under 18 with multiple sclerosis.

There are many counts of this clonotype. The V gene is TRBV9, the J gene TRBJ1-2; TRBD1 aligns across 7 bases. Germline V gene sequence: CDR1 SGDLS, CDR2 YYNGEE. The CDR3 is 16 amino acids. J lost 6 bases, V lost 4 bases, and 15 bases had no gene match. The CDR3 is CASSQHLGTAVHGYTF. The CDR3 DNA is TGTGCCAGCAGCCAACACCTTGGGACAGCGGTCCATGGCTACACCTTC.

In its sample, this clonotype was seen many times. This sequence joins TRBV3-1 and TRBJ2-6, with TRBD2 as a possible D gene (6 bases). Germline V gives CDR1 LGHDT, CDR2 YNNKEL (reference sequence). V was shortened by 4 bases and J by 3 bases, with 13 bases between the two germline ends. This CDR3 is built from 16 residues. CDR3 nucleotides: TGTGCCAGCAGCCTTATGGAGGGGCGTGGGGCCAACGTCCTGACTTTC. This translates into CASSLMEGRGANVLTF.

This clonotype was counted many times. This chain joins TRBV4-1 and TRBJ1-6; D gene unclear. The germline gives CDR1 MGHRA, CDR2 YSYEKL. V was clipped by 6 bases and J by 0 bases, with 12 bases between them. The CDR3 is 16 amino acids. CDR3 protein: CASSPLGSSYNSPLHF. Written as DNA, the CDR3 is TGCGCCAGCAGTCCCCTCGGGAGCTCCTATAATTCACCCCTCCACTTT.

This clonotype was picked up a small number of times. Mismatch with germline at one junction end may stem from a read error. The J gene is TRBJ2-2, the V gene TRBV10-3, with D possibly matching TRBD2 (5 bases). The length of the CDR3 is 12 residues. Per germline, CDR1 ENHRY and CDR2 SYGVKD. CDR3 protein: CAISESDGERFF. The CDR3 nucleotides are TGTGCCATCAGTGAGTCGGACGGGGAGCGGTTTTTT.

This clonotype was seen a handful of times. This chain uses TRBV12-3 or TRBV12-4 with TRBJ2-1; D uncertain. Trimming left V 3 bases short and J 1 base short, with 10 bases between. The CDR3 extends over 15 amino acids. The CDR3 nucleotides read TGTGCCAGCAGTTTTGAGCCTTCATCCTACAATGAGCAGTTCTTC. This codes for CASSFEPSSYNEQFF.

In this sample, this clonotype turned up a few times. This chain connects TRBV14 to TRBJ2-1, with 11 bases lining up with TRBD2. The CDR3 is 18 residues long. Per the germline V gene, CDR1 is SGHDN and CDR2 is FVKESK. Losses at the gene ends were 4 bases for V and 3 bases for J; bases not matched to a gene: 11. The CDR3 spells CASSPAPGLAGIYNEQFF. The CDR3 DNA is TGTGCCAGCAGCCCCGCGCCCGGACTAGCGGGCATCTACAATGAGCAGTTCTTC.

This clonotype was detected a few times. The junction and the germline gene differ at one end; a read error may be behind it. The chain is built from TRBV6-2 or TRBV6-3 and TRBJ1-2, with unresolved D. This CDR3 is built from 13 residues. Germline CDR1 reads MNHEY; CDR2 reads SVGEGT. CDR3 loop: CASSAPANYGCTF. The CDR3 region has the DNA TGTGCCAGCAGCGCCCCGGCTAACTATGGCTGCACCTTC.

This clonotype was counted between two and nine times. The V gene is TRBV6-5, the J gene TRBJ2-5; 7 bases agree with TRBD2. The junction had 7 bases not matched to a gene; V was cut back by 0 bases and J by 3 bases. This CDR3 has 16 amino acids. Germline CDR1 and CDR2: MNHEY and SVGAGI. The CDR3 sequence: CASSYSPAGIKETQYF. Written as DNA, the CDR3 is TGTGCCAGCAGTTACTCCCCAGCGGGAATAAAAGAGACCCAGTACTTC.

In this sample, this clonotype turned up many times. The chain uses TRBV20-1 and TRBJ2-1; TRBD2 agrees at 9 bases. J lost 4 bases, V lost 0 bases, and 4 bases had no gene match. The CDR3 consists of 15 residues. The germline CDR1 and CDR2 sequences are DFQATT and SNEGSKA (reference sequence). The CDR3 DNA follows: TGCAGTGCTAGAGATCAGCGGGGGGTATACAATGAGCAGTTCTTC. It translates to CSARDQRGVYNEQFF.

The chain combines TRBV20-1 with TRBJ1-1; D may be TRBD1 (6 bases). The CDR3 has 14 residues. In germline, CDR1 is DFQATT, CDR2 SNEGSKA (reference sequence). The V and J ends lost 5 bases and 4 bases respectively, with 17 bases between them. The CDR3 DNA reads as TGCAGTGCTCCCAGAGGGGGGGGAGGCACTGAAGCTTTCTTT. It codes for CSAPRGGGGTEAFF.

The V call is TRBV19, the J call TRBJ2-1, with TRBD1 matching over 7 bases. Germline CDR1 LNHDA, CDR2 SQIVND (reference sequence). This CDR3 has 15 residues. Germline trimming cut 2 bases from V and 7 bases from J; bases unmatched to any gene: 8. The DNA of the CDR3 is TGTGCCAGTAGTATAATGACAGGGCCCTGGAATGAGCAGTTCTTC. This codes for CASSIMTGPWNEQFF.

For this clonotype: A much more abundant neighbour one base away suggests this may be a read error. The chain links TRBV9 to TRBJ2-4, with 7 bases aligning to TRBD2. The J call is uncertain, as TRBJ2-7 better fits the DNA end. CDR1 is SGDLS and CDR2 is YYNGEE in the germline V gene. CDR3 length: 13 residues. CDR3 region: CAAPKSGACEQYF. The CDR3 DNA sequence: TGTGCCGCCCCAAAGAGCGGGGCCTGCGAGCAGTACTTC.

A remark on this clonotype: A read error may explain this, as a much larger clone is one base away. As DNA, the CDR3 is TGTGCCAGCAGTTTAAGGGCGGGAGTTAGCAATGAGCAGTTCTTC. It specifies CASSLRAGVSNEQFF. The J gene is TRBJ2-1, the V gene TRBV12-3 or TRBV12-4, with 7 nucleotides matching TRBD2. V lost 2 bases to trimming and J lost 6 bases; unmatched junction nucleotides: 7. The CDR3 contains 15 residues.

This clonotype was seen repeatedly, ten times or more. The chain has TRBV7-8 and TRBJ2-3, with unresolved D. V was pared by 0 bases and J by 1 base, with 8 bases between. The CDR3 contains 15 residues. Germline V gives CDR1 SGHVS, CDR2 FQNEAQ. As DNA, the CDR3 is TGTGCCAGCAGCTTAGCGGAGCGACGCACAGATACGCAGTATTTT. Translation gives CASSLAERRTDTQYF.

The V and J genes are TRBV4-2 and TRBJ2-3, with D possibly TRBD2 on 5 matching bases. Germline loops: CDR1 LGHNA, CDR2 YNFKEQ. The CDR3 has 15 residues. V shed 2 bases and J shed 2 bases, with 11 bases lying between them. The CDR3, as DNA: TGTGCCAGCAGCCAATTAATCCGGGACACAGATACGCAGTATTTT. It yields the protein CASSQLIRDTDTQYF.

This clonotype was detected a few times. The V gene is TRBV15, the J gene TRBJ2-5, with D perhaps TRBD1 (5 bases). Germline V gene lookup returns CDR1 LNHNV and CDR2 YYDKDF (reference sequence). The CDR3 spans 14 residues. V lost 0 bases and J lost 5, with 10 bases in between. The CDR3 nucleotides are TGTGCCACCAGCAGAGACCCCAAGGGGGAGACCCAGTACTTC. Its translation: CATSRDPKGETQYF. The whole variable domain, remainder taken from reference TRBV15 and TRBJ2-5, is DAMVIQNPRYQVTQFGKPVTLSCSQTLNHNVMYWYQQKSSQAPKLLFHYYDKDFNNEADTPDNFQSRRPNTSFCFLDIRSPGLGDTAMYLCATSRDPKGETQYFGPGTRLLVL.

This clonotype appeared many times. This sequence joins TRBV29-1 and TRBJ1-1, with a tentative D call TRBD1 (6 bases). V shed 7 bases and J shed 1 base, with 13 bases lying between them. CDR1 is SQVTM and CDR2 is ANQGSEA in the germline V gene. The CDR3 totals 13 residues. The CDR3 DNA is TGCAGCGGCTCCACAGGGTCGAACACTGAAGCTTTCTTT. Its translation is CSGSTGSNTEAFF.

Comment on this clonotype: At one of its ends the junction is not consistent with the germline gene, which may arise from a read error. The CDR3 is CAGSLLVYYSEQFF. For the CDR3, the DNA is TGTGCCGGCAGCTTACTAGTCTACTACAGTGAGCAGTTCTTC. The chain has TRBV11-2 and TRBJ2-1, with D possibly TRBD2 on 5 matching bases. The CDR3 is made up of 14 amino acids. CDR1 SGHAT and CDR2 FQNNGV come from the germline V gene.

The chain has TRBV20-1 and TRBJ2-2, with D perhaps matching TRBD1 (6 bases). The CDR3 length is 14 residues. CDR1 is DFQATT and CDR2 is SNEGSKA in the germline V gene (reference sequence). V lost 4 bases and J lost 0, with 9 bases in between. CDR3 in DNA: TGCAGTGCTACGGGACAATCGAACACCGGGGAGCTGTTTTTT. Protein: CSATGQSNTGELFF.